This T cell receptor beta chain was recovered during a study of blood T cell repertoires in COVID-19. About the research overall: Spain, Italy and the United States supplied samples that represented acute and convalescent COVID-19.

Under the authors' procedure: By means of reference gene primer amplification, nucleated cell counts were estimated. Repertoires were generated with immunoSEQ multiplex PCR, while TCRdb's copy carries only in-frame clones and drops some. That table is the source of V, J and clone size, and D and trimming were worked out from the DNA. The table has about 78,000 clones, roughly 86% seen once. V lost 5 bases, J lost 2 bases, and 10 bases lay in between. Germline V CDR1 and CDR2: MNHNY, SVGAGI (reference sequence). This CDR3 spans 13 amino acids. Sequencing used peripheral blood. The chain is built from TRBV6-6 and TRBJ2-7; perhaps TRBD1 as D (6 bases). The receptor's source is a woman aged 60-75 years with acute or convalescent COVID-19. The DNA of the CDR3 is TGTGCCAGCAGTACTCGGGACACCTACGAGCAGTACTTC. It yields the protein CASSTRDTYEQYF.